The 27 T cell receptor beta chains given below trace back to one sample, sequenced in a study of brain T cells in children with intractable seizures. Method: immunoSEQ multiplex PCR; TCRdb's copy keeps in-frame clones and lacks some. The repertoire holds over 95,000 clones, with 94% as singletons. Sequencing was performed on peripheral blood, taken at surgery. All receptors derive from a boy under three years old with hemimegalencephaly and intractable seizures.

A note on this clone: Other DNA sequences of this sample code for an identical CDR3. The chain has TRBV7-9 and TRBJ2-7; TRBD2 aligns across 7 bases. The germline gives CDR1 SEHNR, CDR2 FQNEAQ (reference sequence). V lost 0 bases and J lost 7; bases outside the gene matches: 3. The CDR3 has 13 residues. CDR3 amino acids: CASSLAGGVEQYF. DNA for the CDR3: TGTGCCAGCAGCTTAGCTGGGGGGGTTGAGCAGTACTTC. The full variable domain, completed using reference TRBV7-9 and TRBJ2-7, is DTGVSQNPRHKITKRGQNVTFRCDPISEHNRLYWYRQTLGQGPEFLTYFQNEAQLEKSRLLSDRFSAERPKGSFSTLEIQRTEQGDSAMYLCASSLAGGVEQYFGPGTRLTVT.

The chain recombines TRBV19 with TRBJ2-1; TRBD2 might be the D (6 bases). The CDR3 is 15 amino acids. Germline V gene lookup returns CDR1 LNHDA and CDR2 SQIVND (reference sequence). Trimming took off 5 bases at V and 2 bases at J, with 13 bases between the two ends. DNA for the CDR3: TGTGCCAGTAGTTGGGCCGGGACTCCCTACAATGAGCAGTTCTTC. It encodes CASSWAGTPYNEQFF.

The genes are TRBV7-2 and TRBJ1-4; D ambiguous. The CDR3 runs to 13 residues. The V end was cut by 3 bases, the J end by 6 bases, with 8 bases between. The germline V gene encodes CDR1 SGHTA and CDR2 FQGNSA. CDR3 sequence: CASSLWRYEKLFF. In DNA, the CDR3 is TGTGCCAGCAGCTTGTGGCGGTATGAAAAACTGTTTTTT.

V and J are TRBV5-1 and TRBJ1-2; TRBD1 matches 9 bases. Germline values: CDR1 SGHRS, CDR2 YFSETQ. The CDR3 runs to 14 residues. V dropped 3 bases and J dropped 4; count of bases not matched to a gene: 4. Here the CDR3 reads CASSSGQGFYGYTF. In DNA form, the CDR3 reads TGCGCCAGCAGCTCGGGACAGGGCTTCTATGGCTACACCTTC.

CDR3 in amino acids: CASSPWGSGRVADTQYF. For the CDR3, the DNA is TGTGCCAGCAGTCCCTGGGGTAGCGGGAGGGTCGCAGATACGCAGTATTTT. The gene calls are TRBV27 and TRBJ2-3, with 11 nucleotides matching TRBD2. This CDR3 comprises 17 residues. The germline gives CDR1 MNHEY, CDR2 SMNVEV (reference sequence). Losses at the gene ends were 5 bases for V and 4 bases for J; bases not matched to a gene: 11.

CDR3 coding DNA: TGTGCCAGCAGCTTACACGGCCCCTACGAGCAGTACTTC. Amino acid sequence: CASSLHGPYEQYF. The chain uses TRBV7-9 and TRBJ2-7; no clear D. V dropped 2 bases and J dropped 2 bases, with 7 bases sitting between them. This CDR3 comprises 13 residues. Germline V gives CDR1 SEHNR, CDR2 FQNEAQ (reference sequence).

The chain couples TRBV9 to TRBJ2-1; no reliable D call. The CDR3 extends over 16 amino acids. Trimming pared 0 bases from V and 5 bases from J, leaving 15 bases between. Looked up from germline, CDR1 is SGDLS and CDR2 is YYNGEE. CDR3 in amino acids: CASSVALAQGHNEQFF. The CDR3 nucleotides are TGTGCCAGCAGCGTAGCCTTGGCCCAAGGGCACAATGAGCAGTTCTTC. Looking up the rest from reference TRBV9 and TRBJ2-1 gives the full variable domain: DSGVTQTPKHLITATGQRVTLRCSPRSGDLSVYWYQQSLDQGLQFLIQYYNGEERAKGNILERFSAQQFPDLHSELNLSSLELGDSALYFCASSVALAQGHNEQFFGPGTRLTVL.

V is TRBV4-1 and J is TRBJ2-5; no firm D call. This CDR3 contains 18 residues. V shed 3 bases and J shed 2 bases, with 22 bases lying between them. CDR1 and CDR2 (germline): MGHRA, YSYEKL. Here the CDR3 reads CASSQPDGPVPIQETQYF. The CDR3 region has the DNA TGCGCCAGCAGCCAGCCGGACGGTCCTGTGCCAATTCAAGAGACCCAGTACTTC.

The chain employs TRBV11-2 and TRBJ2-5; D is ambiguous. Trimming removed 2 bases at V and 0 bases at J, with 4 bases between. The length of the CDR3 is 13 residues. The germline gives CDR1 SGHAT, CDR2 FQNNGV. The CDR3 region has the DNA TGTGCCAGCAGCTTAAGCTACCAAGAGACCCAGTACTTC. This sequence encodes CASSLSYQETQYF.

The J gene is TRBJ2-1, the V gene TRBV19; D not resolved. The V gene's germline CDR1 is LNHDA and CDR2 SQIVND (reference sequence). This CDR3 region has 15 residues. Trimming took 3 bases from V and 0 from J, leaving 9 bases between them. CDR3: CASSIGPGSYNEQFF. The CDR3 region has the DNA TGTGCCAGTAGTATCGGGCCCGGCTCCTACAATGAGCAGTTCTTC. Full variable domain (missing parts from reference TRBV19 and TRBJ2-1): DGGITQSPKYLFRKEGQNVTLSCEQNLNHDAMYWYRQDPGQGLRLIYYSQIVNDFQKGDIAEGYSVSREKKESFPLTVTSAQKNPTAFYLCASSIGPGSYNEQFFGPGTRLTVL.

V usage is TRBV30 and J usage is TRBJ2-5; D is unclear. Looked up from germline, CDR1 is GTSNPN and CDR2 is SVGIG (reference sequence). Trimming pared 5 bases from V and 2 bases from J, leaving 6 bases between. CDR3 length equals 11 residues. The CDR3: CAWGPQETQYF. The CDR3 DNA reads as TGTGCCTGGGGACCGCAAGAGACCCAGTACTTC.

This clone was seen just once. The genes are TRBV11-1 and TRBJ1-2; perhaps TRBD1 as D (5 bases). The CDR3 has 13 residues. Germline CDR1 and CDR2: SGHAT and FQDESV (reference sequence). V lost 5 bases to trimming and J lost 2 bases, with 9 bases between them. DNA of the CDR3: TGTGCCAGCAGCCAGACAGAAAACTATGGCTACACCTTC. Translating gives CASSQTENYGYTF.

The genes are TRBV7-9 and TRBJ2-7; TRBD2 agrees at 7 bases. CDR3 size: 12 residues. The junction had 4 bases not matched to a gene; V was cut back by 9 bases and J by 2 bases. The V gene's germline CDR1 is SEHNR and CDR2 FQNEAQ (reference sequence). CDR3 residues: CARTSSTYEQYF. The CDR3 nucleotides read TGTGCCAGGACTAGCTCTACCTACGAGCAGTACTTC. Filled out from reference TRBV7-9 and TRBJ2-7, the complete variable domain reads DTGVSQNPRHKITKRGQNVTFRCDPISEHNRLYWYRQTLGQGPEFLTYFQNEAQLEKSRLLSDRFSAERPKGSFSTLEIQRTEQGDSAMYLCARTSSTYEQYFGPGTRLTVT.

This clone showed up just once. This chain connects TRBV4-3 to TRBJ2-7; 8 bases match TRBD1. After removal of 1 base from V and 7 bases from J, the junction contained 9 bases not matched to a gene. Germline lookup yields CDR1 LGHNA and CDR2 YSLEER. The CDR3 loop spans 15 amino acids. This chain's CDR3 is CASSQASQGDGEQYF. The CDR3 DNA reads as TGCGCCAGCAGCCAAGCGTCACAGGGGGACGGGGAGCAGTACTTC.

The chain recombines TRBV11-3 with TRBJ1-6; possibly TRBD1 for D (5 bases). Germline CDR1 SGHNT, CDR2 YENEEA. The CDR3 extends over 13 amino acids. V was shortened by 5 bases and J by 9 bases, with 11 bases between the two germline ends. The chain's CDR3 is CASSQGGGSPLHF. In DNA, the CDR3 is TGTGCCAGCAGCCAGGGAGGCGGTTCACCCCTCCACTTT.

The chain couples TRBV28 to TRBJ1-2; D call uncertain. V lost 5 bases to trimming and J lost 5 bases, with 15 bases between them. CDR3 size: 14 residues. CDR1 is MDHEN and CDR2 is SYDVKM in the germline V gene. CDR3 nucleotide sequence: TGTGCCAGCAGTCCGCGGACGGTGACGTATGGCTACACCTTC. Protein sequence: CASSPRTVTYGYTF.

The chain employs TRBV27 and TRBJ1-2; unclear D gene. The V end was cut by 5 bases, the J end by 2 bases, with 9 bases between. CDR1 is MNHEY and CDR2 is SMNVEV in the germline V gene (reference sequence). The CDR3 covers 13 residues. The CDR3 coding sequence is TGTGCCAGCAGTCAGAAAGGGAACTATGGCTACACCTTC. Translation gives CASSQKGNYGYTF.

The rearrangement joins TRBV6-1 to TRBJ1-2; D is uncertain. This CDR3 is built from 12 residues. The V gene lost 2 bases and the J gene lost 7 bases, with 8 bases spanning the gap. Germline V gene lookup returns CDR1 MNHNS and CDR2 SASEGT. The chain's CDR3 is CASSESWGGYTF. The DNA for the CDR3 is TGTGCCAGCAGTGAATCGTGGGGTGGCTACACCTTC.

The chain is built from TRBV5-1 and TRBJ2-3; no definite D call. Germline CDR1 reads SGHRS; CDR2 reads YFSETQ. This CDR3 has 16 residues. V was clipped by 1 base and J by 1 base, with 13 bases between them. The CDR3 loop reads CASSLSPKKGTDTQYF. The CDR3 DNA sequence: TGCGCCAGCAGCTTGTCCCCAAAGAAGGGCACAGATACGCAGTATTTT.

The chain links TRBV28 to TRBJ2-1; D is undetermined. CDR1 and CDR2 (germline): MDHEN, SYDVKM. The V and J ends lost 1 base and 8 bases respectively, with 6 bases between them. The CDR3 runs 12 residues. The CDR3 protein is CASSLLGDEQFF. The DNA of the CDR3 is TGTGCCAGCAGTTTATTGGGCGATGAGCAGTTCTTC.

The chain joins TRBV24-1 to TRBJ2-2; 8 nucleotides align to TRBD2. V was pared by 12 bases and J by 0 bases, with 5 bases of the junction left unmatched. Germline V gene data show CDR1 as KGHDR and CDR2 as SFDVKD. The CDR3 length is 14 residues. In nucleotides, the CDR3 is TGTGCCGCTGCGGGAGGCTCGAACACCGGGGAGCTGTTTTTT. Protein product: CAAAGGSNTGELFF.

A word on this clone: Other DNA sequences of this sample code for an identical CDR3. The CDR3 DNA is TGCGCCAGCAGCTTACAGGCGAGCTCCTACGAGCAGTACTTC. Translation gives CASSLQASSYEQYF. This chain links TRBV5-1 with TRBJ2-7; tentatively, D is TRBD1 (5 bases). CDR3 length: 14 amino acids. The V gene's germline CDR1 is SGHRS and CDR2 YFSETQ. The V end was cut by 2 bases, the J end by 0 bases, with 9 bases between. Full variable domain (missing parts from reference TRBV5-1 and TRBJ2-7): KAGVTQTPRYLIKTRGQQVTLSCSPISGHRSVSWYQQTPGQGLQFLFEYFSETQRNKGNFPGRFSGRQFSNSRSEMNVSTLELGDSALYLCASSLQASSYEQYFGPGTRLTVT.

The J gene is TRBJ1-2, the V gene TRBV19; D is possibly TRBD1 (5 bases). V was trimmed by 3 bases and J by 6 bases, leaving 17 bases between them. The CDR3 covers 15 residues. The germline gives CDR1 LNHDA, CDR2 SQIVND (reference sequence). Here the CDR3 DNA reads TGTGCCAGTAGTATTAGGGGCAGGGTGGGAGATGGCTACACCTTC. Translation: CASSIRGRVGDGYTF.

The chain recombines TRBV28 with TRBJ1-2; 7 bases match TRBD1. This CDR3 comprises 14 residues. Germline CDR1 is MDHEN and CDR2 is SYDVKM. V lost 6 bases and J lost 7; bases outside the gene matches: 11. The CDR3 here is CASSRQGVESGYTF. The CDR3 region has the DNA TGTGCCAGCAGCCGCCAGGGGGTGGAGAGTGGCTACACCTTC.

The chain couples TRBV6-5 to TRBJ2-1; TRBD2 aligns across 14 bases. The CDR3 has 13 residues. From germline, CDR1 is MNHEY and CDR2 SVGAGI. V trimming: 7 bases; J trimming: 12 bases; junction bases outside the gene matches: 5. CDR3 in amino acids: CASTNGLAGGQFF. CDR3 coding DNA: TGTGCCAGCACCAACGGACTAGCGGGAGGGCAGTTCTTC.

The chain has TRBV7-9 and TRBJ2-1; D possibly matches TRBD1 or TRBD2 (5 bases each). Trimming removed 0 bases at V and 3 bases at J, with 18 bases between. In germline, CDR1 is SEHNR, CDR2 FQNEAQ (reference sequence). The CDR3 is 18 residues long. CDR3 in amino acids: CASSLAWGSRLLYNEQFF. CDR3 DNA sequence: TGTGCCAGCAGCTTAGCGTGGGGGTCTAGACTACTCTACAATGAGCAGTTCTTC.

The chain couples TRBV5-6 to TRBJ2-1; D gene ambiguous. The CDR3 covers 11 residues. The germline V gene has CDR1 SGHDT and CDR2 YYEEEE. The V and J ends lost 3 bases and 10 bases respectively, with 8 bases between them. The CDR3 here is CASSSVGEQFF. In DNA, the CDR3 is TGTGCCAGCAGCTCTGTGGGGGAGCAGTTCTTC.